Here is one TCR beta chain with its context. Its specific antigen is unknown. No much larger clone is present one base from it, and per-base qualities are unavailable. This sample stems from a study of beta chain features in type 1 diabetes (dated by TCRdb to 2017 to 2018). Describing the broader study: No differences in mean age, gender distribution, total cell number or subset yield were found between patients and healthy donors. A total of around 110,000,000 sorted cells were examined across all samples, and a strong correlation was observed between cell number per subset and RNA yield. The study compared the TCRB repertoires of sorted circulating CD4+ T cell subsets in recently diagnosed type 1 diabetes patients with those in matched healthy donors. Naive and central memory subsets were obtained from all 28 donors, but regulatory and stem cell-like memory subsets were isolated from only 8 patients and about 8 healthy donors.

V loses 0 bases, J loses 1 base, and the germline ends lie 5 bases apart. CDR1 and CDR2 were assigned from the germline V gene as SGDLS and YYNGEE. From its cysteine to its phenylalanine, the CDR3 spans 14 amino acids. Only the CDR3 DNA is retained, 42 bases long and in frame from the first base. Study-level results and caveats: Naive, central memory and regulatory TCRB repertoires appeared more similar among patients than among healthy donors. Sequencing cDNA rather than genomic DNA could over-represent highly expressing activated cells, although activation and CD3 levels did not differ between groups. Because small numbers of individuals were included in the HLA sub-analyses, any influence of HLA type on TCRB rearrangement was left unresolved. At VDJ recombination sites, type 1 diabetes patients had fewer insertions and more deleted nucleotides, which implies abnormalities in thymic rearrangement. Shorter templates might be favored by PCR, yet because patient and control samples were amplified and corrected together, any such skew would affect both groups equally. In all four CD4+ subsets, TCRB CDR3 length was moderately but significantly shorter in type 1 diabetes patients.

A single peripheral blood draw of roughly 0.11 L on average was collected from each donor into heparinised tubes. A BD FACSAria II was used to sort naive, central memory, regulatory and stem cell-like memory CD4+ T cells with a panel that included CD45RO, CCR7, CD25, CD127, CD95 and CD27. A purity above 95% was achieved for all sorted populations. PBMCs were isolated immediately by Lymphoprep density gradient centrifugation and stained directly without culture. So that batch effects would be minimized, each experiment stained and sorted samples in pairs, pairing one healthy donor with one patient. The High Capacity cDNA Reverse Transcription Kit was used to reverse transcribe all of the isolated RNA, meaning that expressed TCRB transcripts were what got sequenced. Naive, central memory and regulatory T cell samples underwent deep immunoSEQ sequencing, averaging around 4 million total reads per sample. After sorted cells were lysed in RLT buffer, RNA was extracted with DNase-treated RNeasy Micro or Mini kits, with the choice depending on cell number. Each cell subset was processed separately to prevent cross-contamination, with patient and healthy donor samples processed together. The immunoSEQ multiplex PCR was used to amplify TCRB sequences from cDNA, generating 87-bp fragments that spanned the CDR3 region. Amplicons were sequenced on the Illumina HiSeq platform. Per the source publication's procedure: PCR bias was computationally corrected using synthetic template baselines, reads within Hamming distance 2 were collapsed, and singletons that could not be merged were discarded. Reads were aligned to IMGT to assign V, D and J genes, CDR3 length, and insertions or deletions at six rearrangement sites. Within each subset, clonotype counts were normalized to sorted cell number, after which true diversity and Gini coefficients were computed with the tcR R package. Repertoire sharing was quantified using the overlap coefficient calculated on TCRB nucleotide sequences. Out-of-frame TCRB sequences from naive cells were analyzed to stand in for the pre-selection repertoire. Entries here come from immuneACCESS through TCRdb and include only in-frame sequences with V and J called. Some clones fail to appear in such tables; in the studies checked, an unresolved V gene covers under half of the shortfall, and the cause of the remainder is unknown. That table supplies the V and J calls and clone size; D and trimming were determined from the DNA. Here the sample has nearly 250,000 clones; roughly 13% occur a single time. The ten biggest clones cover 0.026% of the sample.

The rearrangement combines TRBV9 with TRBJ2-1; the D gene remains uncertain. The sample was naive CD4+ T cells from blood. The sample's cell subset or site label, in plain terms: true naive CD4+ T cells. The receptor was derived from a woman in her forties in good health. Here is the DNA: TGTGCCAGCAGCGTAGGTCAGTCCTACAATGAGCAGTTCTTC. Translated, it gives CASSVGQSYNEQFF. Beyond the CDR3, the reference TRBV9 and TRBJ2-1 genes provide the residues; the full variable domain reads: DSGVTQTPKHLITATGQRVTLRCSPRSGDLSVYWYQQSLDQGLQFLIQYYNGEERAKGNILERFSAQQFPDLHSELNLSSLELGDSALYFCASSVGQSYNEQFFGPGTRLTVL.